This T cell receptor (beta chain) was profiled in a study of cytomegalovirus exposure and HLA in healthy donors listed by TCRdb under 2017. Regarding the research as a whole: An earlier analysis of several hundred of the donors reported 250 to 300 Gb of sequence data and about 100 million unique TCR beta sequences from 150 million to 200 million T cells. A later analysis re-examined previously published TCR beta repertoires from about 670 donors and added high-resolution HLA genotyping to investigate patterns of TCR occurrence. An earlier analysis of around 640 of the donors used high-throughput TCR beta sequencing to judge whether each TCR beta V gene segment behaved as functional or pseudogenic. The later analysis used no new phenotypic data to find candidate immune exposures, relying instead on TCR beta sequences and their occurrence across donors. To predict cytomegalovirus infection status, the study combined high-throughput TCR immunosequencing, statistical association of individual TCRs with disease status, and machine learning. In addition to the first cohort of 650 to 750 subjects, a separate validation cohort of 130 or so different subjects was used. Class I and class II HLA loci were covered by the typing at four-digit resolution. Donor age, sex, ethnicity and CMV serostatus were compiled together with the repertoire data. Genome-wide SNP genotypes for about three fifths of the roughly 700 donors were used in a later genetic analysis, which treated that subset as a discovery cohort. An early release that covered about 640 HLA-typed donors contained approximately 300 gigabases of sequencing data and around 80 million unique TCR sequences. Of the roughly 430 genotyped donors, roughly 80% fell in the genetic ancestry cluster associated with self-reported Caucasian donors. The number of donors typed differed by locus, with roughly 620-630 for A, B, C, DRB1 and DQB1, roughly 550 for DQA1, under 610 for DPA1, and roughly 450 for DPB1. Five DR-DQ haplotypes were handled as single units for association and clustering because linkage in the cohort was strong. Among almost 400 genotyped donors of the cohort, an average of around 240,000 unique TCR beta nucleotide sequences were sequenced per donor, around 20% of them non-productive. The aim of the study was to test whether cataloging public T cell receptors could identify signatures of past pathogen exposure. Every repertoire in the discovery cohort had been generated on one and the same sequencing platform. The study profiled the T cell repertoires of hundreds of subjects by immunosequencing and related them to cytomegalovirus serostatus. Summary of the overall study and its limitations: V-gene and J-gene trimming of TCR beta chains was associated with a missense DCLRE1C variant in a later genetic analysis, and the association was replicated in an independent cohort. A later analysis found that HLA-associated TCR beta chains were more clonally expanded and had lower generation probabilities than equally common non-associated chains. Because counts were too low, about 15 rarely observed V segments, including chromosome 9 orphons, were left out of the earlier analysis of 587 of the donors. A further reported finding was that TCR beta sequences accurately predicted the HLA-A and HLA-B alleles for most subjects in the first cohort. Linkage disequilibrium might explain the correlated functional status among segregating V segments, but an unknown experimental factor could not be excluded. Because some donors lacked HLA typing at each locus, the association tests relied only on the typed subset. A cluster of highly shared sequence variants was judged likely to be a technical artifact of the sequencing pipeline. According to the authors, the approach could potentially be generalized to other disease states and immunological phenotypes. According to a later genetic analysis, donors in an Asian-associated ancestry cluster had fewer N-insertions in productive TCRs than the approximately 690-donor mean. In a later analysis, TCR association rates were found to vary across HLA loci, with the most associated TCRs seen for DRB1 alleles and the fewest for HLA-C alleles. In both the original and validation cohorts, the classifier was reported to diagnose cytomegalovirus status with high specificity and sensitivity. Several of the top co-occurrence clusters appeared to be linked to parvovirus B19, influenza, CMV and Epstein-Barr virus, according to a later analysis. Assigning TCR associations to individual alleles was difficult when HLA alleles, especially DR and DQ, strongly co-occurred. The study gave a list of around 170 TCR beta chains associated with cytomegalovirus. The only immune exposure information available for the cohort was CMV serostatus. Only TCR beta chains were sequenced in this cohort, and the absence of alpha or paired-chain data limited detectable features. In an earlier analysis of over 550 of the donors, most TCR beta V segments were observed in productive rearrangements about 90% or about 30% of the time, broadly matching IMGT annotations. Three of the identified cytomegalovirus-associated TCR beta chains were confirmed in vitro to be specific for cytomegalovirus antigens. At a false discovery rate of 0.05, a later analysis linked some 18,000 TCR beta sequences to specific HLA alleles. A later analysis found that most CMV-associated TCR beta chains appeared HLA-restricted, with HLA associations seemingly driven largely by CMV exposure. The 87-base-pair reads could not distinguish some IMGT-functional V segments, including TRBV6-2 and TRBV6-3, so those segments were excluded. Most TCR sequences were seen in very few donors, while some public TCRs were found in many individuals. Sequencing depth was assumed to be roughly uniform across donors in the presence/absence analyses, though that assumption may not hold.

The cohort comprised more than 550 healthy bone marrow donors. All cohort members were sampled while nominally healthy, although unrecorded immune exposures were likely present. The donor tested CMV seronegative, placing the donor among the roughly 340 seronegative members of the cohort. Every donor gave a peripheral blood sample, and the peripheral blood mononuclear cells from that sample were used for TCR beta sequencing. Genomic DNA extraction from the blood cell samples was performed with the Qiagen DNeasy Blood Extraction Kit. CDR1 MNHEY and CDR2 SMNVEV were looked up in the germline V gene (reference sequence). The trim is 5 bases for V and 0 bases for J, with a gap of 13 bases between the germline ends. The CDR3, from cysteine to phenylalanine, totals 15 residues. Of the read, only the CDR3 DNA is kept; its 45 bases are in frame from base 1. In its sample, this clone was seen a few times. Its target antigen remains unknown. No base qualities exist here, and no much larger clone lies one base off it.

Libraries were made using the immunoSEQ multiplex PCR assay. For the multiplex PCR, a mixture combining 60 forward primers for TCR Vbeta segments and 13 reverse primers for TCR Jbeta segments was used. A multiplex PCR assay on genomic DNA amplified the CDR3 region of rearranged TCR beta genes. Amplified TCR beta libraries were sequenced as 87-base-pair reads on the Illumina HiSeq System. Per the original workflow: A later analysis counted about 76 million unique TCR beta chains across the 550 to 700 repertoires, and roughly 11 million of these chains were shared by at least two donors. To remove PCR and sequencing errors, raw reads were error-corrected and collapsed into unique sequences using a nearest-neighbor algorithm that merged closely related sequences. V, D and J gene segments were assigned by aligning CDR3 sequences to IMGT reference sequences. For a sequence to be retained, a match of at least six nucleotides to both a V gene segment and a J gene segment was required. Rearrangements were called productive when the CDR3 lacked stop codons and stayed in frame with V and J; all others were non-productive. Following IMGT convention, CDR3 was defined as the stretch from the second conserved V-encoded cysteine up to the conserved J-encoded phenylalanine. In an earlier analysis of just under 600 of the donors, sequences lacking an unambiguous match to a single V gene segment were excluded. An earlier analysis of 450 to 650 of the donors called V segments functional above 56.7% productive rearrangements and segregating when the between-donor standard deviation exceeded 5%. A statistical classification framework was built to diagnose cytomegalovirus status from the catalog of TCR beta chain sequences. In a later analysis, V and J genes were assigned by comparing TCR nucleotide sequences against IMGT/GENE-DB human TR gene sequences. Using the TCRdist pipeline, a later analysis assigned CDR3 sequences along with most-parsimonious VDJ recombination scenarios. In a later analysis, every TCR beta chain was defined by the combination of its CDR3 amino acid sequence and its V-gene family, and reads without a unique V-gene family were dropped. A later analysis removed roughly 590 highly shared, low-generation-probability nucleotide sequences to deal with suspected cross-contamination and a sequencing artifact. For each public chain, a later analysis derived a clonal expansion index from normalized ranks of inferred template counts within each repertoire. In a later analysis, generation probabilities were computed with a VDJ recombination model fitted to out-of-frame rearrangements, and the resulting probabilities were checked against IGoR. In a later analysis, TCR-TCR, TCR-HLA and TCR-CMV co-occurrence was scored with hypergeometric tests, and a repertoire-size bias correction was applied to TCR pairs. To estimate false discovery rates, a later analysis permuted the HLA or CMV assignments 20 times. A later analysis grouped co-occurring TCRs with DBSCAN, adding TCRdist sequence similarity when clustering within HLA-allele-positive subsets. Repertoires with fewer than 30,000 or more than 120,000 public chains, plus five repertoires with anomalous nucleotide sharing, were excluded from co-occurrence clustering. TCRdb mirrors the immuneACCESS table, restricted to in-frame sequences. Some clones are absent from its copies; in checked studies, under half trace to an unresolved V gene, and the reason for the others is unknown. V, J and clone size were drawn from that table, and D and trimming were deduced from the DNA. The sample yields some 200,000 clones; 81% were counted once. The ten most abundant clones make up 3% to 4.5% of the sample.

What was sequenced was PBMCs. The chain is assembled from TRBV27 and TRBJ1-1, with the D gene too uncertain to name. This receptor was identified in a middle-aged man in good health and CMV-seronegative. The CDR3 reads CASSPQVWLNTEAFF. The DNA sequence reads TGTGCCAGCAGTCCCCAGGTGTGGTTGAACACTGAAGCTTTCTTT.